The 26 T cell receptor beta chains presented below share a single source sample, sequenced in a study of blood T cells in healthy people across ages. A J-beta primer mix and a sample-barcoded 5' primer were used in a second PCR of about 6 to 12 cycles. In TCRdb, the 5' RACE reads were re-called with MiXCR into one record per CDR3 protein. The data hold approximately 1,700,000 distinct CDR3 sequences, with roughly two fifths observed a single time. Sequencing was carried out using blood. The receptor source for this set is a human donor in good health.

This clonotype showed up just a few times. The rearrangement uses TRBV7-9 and TRBJ2-7; perhaps TRBD1 as D (6 bases). The CDR3 covers 14 residues. Trimming stripped 2 bases from V and 6 bases from J, with 14 bases between. Germline V gives CDR1 SEHNR, CDR2 FQNEAQ (reference sequence). CDR3 region: CASSLKQGVREQYF. DNA for the CDR3: TGTGCCAGCAGCTTAAAACAGGGCGTCCGCGAGCAGTACTTC.

This clonotype was detected only a few times. CDR3 nucleotides: TGTGCCAGCAGTTACTCGATCAGGGGAGATCAGCCCCAGCATTTT. Protein product: CASSYSIRGDQPQHF. V and J are TRBV6-5 and TRBJ1-5, with a weak D call TRBD1 (6 bases). V lost 0 bases, J lost 5 bases, and 11 bases lay in between. Per germline, CDR1 MNHEY and CDR2 SVGAGI. The CDR3 contains 15 residues.

This sequence joins TRBV5-1 and TRBJ2-7; D may be TRBD2 (6 bases). CDR3 length: 15 amino acids. Trimming cost V 0 bases and J 2 bases, with 12 bases left between them. Germline V gives CDR1 SGHRS, CDR2 YFSETQ. DNA for the CDR3: TGCGCCAGCAGCTTGGCGCAGGCGGGGCCCTACGAGCAGTACTTC. This codes for CASSLAQAGPYEQYF.

V is TRBV23-1 and J is TRBJ2-6; 9 bases fit TRBD1. TRBV23-1 carries the ORF label, with uncertain function. V lost 7 bases, J lost 3 bases, and 10 bases stayed unmatched. The CDR3 consists of 17 residues. The CDR3 loop is CASKGQGSPFGANVLTF. For the CDR3, the DNA is TGCGCCAGCAAAGGACAGGGGAGTCCCTTTGGGGCCAACGTCCTGACTTTC.

This clonotype was counted a few times. The chain links TRBV20-1 to TRBJ1-2; D unclear. Germline values: CDR1 DFQATT, CDR2 SNEGSKA (reference sequence). V shed 7 bases and J shed 1 base, with 13 bases lying between them. The CDR3 covers 13 residues. The CDR3 nucleotides read TGCAGTGGAACGGACTTTAATAACTATGGCTACACCTTC. Its protein product is CSGTDFNNYGYTF.

The chain has TRBV4-2 and TRBJ2-1, with 7 positions matching TRBD1. The germline gives CDR1 LGHNA, CDR2 YNFKEQ. The ends lost 2 bases at V and 10 bases at J; junction bases unmatched: 8. The CDR3 is 14 amino acids. DNA for the CDR3: TGTGCCAGCAGCCAATCAGGGGGAGAACGGGAGCAGTTCTTC. Encoded protein: CASSQSGGEREQFF.

This clonotype has only a few counts. J is TRBJ2-3 and V is TRBV6-2 or TRBV6-3, with D perhaps being TRBD1 or TRBD2 (5 bases each). This CDR3 has 14 amino acids. Germline CDR1 reads MNHEY; CDR2 reads SVGEGT. Trimming left V 4 bases short and J 6 bases short, with 14 bases between. The CDR3 DNA reads TGTGCCAGCAGTTGGCAGGGAGTCAGTGATACGCAGTATTTT. This sequence encodes CASSWQGVSDTQYF.

The chain couples TRBV3-1 to TRBJ2-5, with TRBD1 matching 11 bases. Gene TRBJ2-7 matches the end of the DNA better, so the J call may be wrong. CDR3 length equals 15 residues. Germline V gives CDR1 LGHDT, CDR2 YNNKEL (reference sequence). CDR3 sequence: CASSQADRGPYEQYF. The CDR3 DNA reads TGTGCCAGCAGCCAAGCGGACAGGGGGCCCTACGAGCAGTACTTC.

This clonotype was seen more than once but under ten times. The V and J genes are TRBV7-6 and TRBJ1-1, with no clear D. CDR3 length: 15 residues. Per germline, CDR1 SGHVS and CDR2 FNYEAQ. V was cut by 1 base and J by 4 bases, with 13 bases left in between. CDR3 residues: CASSLDGSGSTEAFF. As DNA, the CDR3 is TGTGCCAGCAGCTTAGACGGGTCGGGGTCCACTGAAGCTTTCTTT.

This clonotype was recorded many times. The J gene is TRBJ2-3, the V gene TRBV12-5, with unresolved D. This CDR3 is built from 12 residues. V was shortened by 9 bases and J by 0 bases, with 7 bases between the two germline ends. Looked up from germline, CDR1 is LGHNT and CDR2 is FRNRAP. DNA for the CDR3: TGTGCTAGCGGTCTAAGCACAGATACGCAGTATTTT. Residues: CASGLSTDTQYF.

This chain uses TRBV5-1 with TRBJ2-2, with a tentative D call TRBD2 (6 bases). Germline CDR1 and CDR2: SGHRS and YFSETQ. V was clipped by 1 base and J by 0 bases, with 10 bases between them. The CDR3 is 16 amino acids. As DNA, the CDR3 is TGCGCCAGCAGCTTGTTCGCGGGGTCGAACACCGGGGAGCTGTTTTTT. Encoded protein: CASSLFAGSNTGELFF.

As for this clonotype: The junction departs from the called germline gene at one end, perhaps through a read error. The V and J genes are TRBV5-1 and TRBJ2-3, with TRBD2 identical over 13 bases. This CDR3 is 15 amino acids long. CDR1 SGHRS and CDR2 YFSETQ come from the germline V gene. In DNA form, the CDR3 reads TGCGCCCGCAGCCGGACTAGCGGGGGTGCAGATACGCAGTATTTT. It encodes CARSRTSGGADTQYF.

The V call is TRBV7-2, the J call TRBJ1-4, with TRBD1 identical over 7 bases. V was pared by 1 base and J by 4 bases, with 12 bases of the junction left unmatched. This CDR3 is built from 18 residues. Germline V lookup: CDR1 SGHTA, CDR2 FQGNSA. The CDR3, as DNA: TGTGCCAGCAGCTTAGTTGCGGGGAATACAGGGGATAATGAAAAACTGTTTTTT. Protein sequence: CASSLVAGNTGDNEKLFF.

This clonotype was seen a single time. The V gene is TRBV7-2, the J gene TRBJ2-1; no definite D call. CDR1 and CDR2 from the germline V gene are SGHTA and FQGNSA. This CDR3 comprises 15 residues. V was pared by 1 base and J by 6 bases, with 13 bases between. CDR3 amino acids: CASSLEVNWGNEQFF. CDR3 bases: TGTGCCAGCAGCTTAGAGGTAAACTGGGGCAATGAGCAGTTCTTC. Full variable domain (missing parts from reference TRBV7-2 and TRBJ2-1): GAGVSQSPSNKVTEKGKDVELRCDPISGHTALYWYRQSLGQGLEFLIYFQGNSAPDKSGLPSDRFSAERTGGSVSTLTIQRTQQEDSAVYLCASSLEVNWGNEQFFGPGTRLTVL.

This clonotype has only a few counts. The CDR3 is CASSFMAGYSYNEQFF. The CDR3 DNA is TGTGCCAGCAGCTTTATGGCGGGGTACTCCTACAATGAGCAGTTCTTC. The chain couples TRBV7-2 to TRBJ2-1; a weak D match, TRBD2 (6 bases). The CDR3 sequence is 16 residues long. Germline-derived CDR1 and CDR2 are SGHTA and FQGNSA. The ends were cut back, 3 bases at V and 0 bases at J, with 12 bases in the middle.

J is TRBJ2-5 and V is TRBV7-9; the D is unclear. Trimming removed 6 bases at V and 13 bases at J, with 6 bases between. The CDR3 covers 8 residues. Per germline, CDR1 SEHNR and CDR2 FQNEAQ (reference sequence). CDR3 residues: CASSPSYF. The CDR3 DNA is TGTGCCAGCAGTCCATCGTACTTC.

V usage is TRBV5-6 and J usage is TRBJ1-5; possibly TRBD1 for D (6 bases). V was shortened by 4 bases and J by 4 bases, with 18 bases between the two germline ends. The CDR3 length is 16 residues. Germline-derived CDR1 and CDR2 are SGHDT and YYEEEE. CDR3 coding DNA: TGTGCCAGCAGCCTGCGGGAACAGGGTGGGAATCAGCCCCAGCATTTT. This codes for CASSLREQGGNQPQHF.

The chain couples TRBV7-9 to TRBJ2-3; TRBD2 matches 13 bases. V shed 5 bases and J 1 base; nucleotides not matched to a gene: 6. This CDR3 contains 17 residues. CDR1 SEHNR and CDR2 FQNEAQ come from the germline V gene (reference sequence). CDR3 amino acids: CASSHQLAGGGTDTQYF. CDR3 nucleotide sequence: TGTGCCAGCAGCCATCAACTAGCGGGGGGGGGCACAGATACGCAGTATTTT.

V and J are TRBV7-8 and TRBJ2-7; 7 bases agree with TRBD1. The trim removed 5 bases at V and 6 bases at J, leaving 13 bases unmatched. The CDR3 spans 15 residues. Germline CDR1 is SGHVS and CDR2 is FQNEAQ. CDR3 sequence reads: CASSLMFTGASEQYF. The CDR3 nucleotides read TGTGCCAGCAGCCTCATGTTCACAGGGGCAAGCGAGCAGTACTTC. The whole variable domain, remainder taken from reference TRBV7-8 and TRBJ2-7, is GAGVSQSPRYKVAKRGQDVALRCDPISGHVSLFWYQQALGQGPEFLTYFQNEAQLDKSGLPSDRFFAERPEGSVSTLKIQRTQQEDSAVYLCASSLMFTGASEQYFGPGTRLTVT.

The chain links TRBV2 to TRBJ1-2; TRBD1 matches 10 bases. Losses at the gene ends were 4 bases for V and 2 bases for J; bases not matched to a gene: 7. Looked up from germline, CDR1 is SNHLY and CDR2 is FYNNEI. CDR3 length: 16 amino acids. The CDR3 loop is CASSGRQGARNYGYTF. The CDR3, as DNA: TGTGCCAGCAGTGGTCGACAGGGGGCGAGGAACTATGGCTACACCTTC. Filled out from reference TRBV2 and TRBJ1-2, the complete variable domain reads EPEVTQTPSHQVTQMGQEVILRCVPISNHLYFYWYRQILGQKVEFLVSFYNNEISEKSEIFDDQFSVERPDGSNFTLKIRSTKLEDSAMYFCASSGRQGARNYGYTFGSGTRLTVV.

This chain uses TRBV10-3 with TRBJ2-4; tentatively, D is TRBD1 (6 bases). The J call is uncertain, as TRBJ2-7 better fits the DNA end. In germline, CDR1 is ENHRY, CDR2 SYGVKD. The CDR3 totals 16 residues. The CDR3 region is CAISVSNGDITYEQYF. The CDR3 DNA follows: TGTGCCATCAGTGTCTCTAACGGGGACATAACCTACGAGCAGTACTTC.

In this sample, this clonotype turned up once. The chain employs TRBV13 and TRBJ1-6; D is undetermined. Germline V CDR1 and CDR2: PRHDT, FYEKMQ (reference sequence). This CDR3 comprises 15 residues. Trimming pared 8 bases from V and 8 bases from J, leaving 19 bases between. The chain's CDR3 is CASGYRSRPHSPLHF. CDR3 coding DNA: TGTGCCAGCGGCTACCGTTCTAGGCCTCATTCACCCCTCCACTTT.

CDR3 sequence (DNA): TGCGCCAGCACCCGAGGGGGCCAAGCGGGGGGAAACAATGAGCAGTTCTTC. Protein: CASTRGGQAGGNNEQFF. The chain is built from TRBV5-1 and TRBJ2-1, with TRBD2 matching 9 bases. In germline, CDR1 is SGHRS, CDR2 YFSETQ. J gave up 5 bases and V 6 bases, and 15 bases lay outside the gene matches. The CDR3 sequence is 17 residues long. Filled out from reference TRBV5-1 and TRBJ2-1, the complete variable domain reads KAGVTQTPRYLIKTRGQQVTLSCSPISGHRSVSWYQQTPGQGLQFLFEYFSETQRNKGNFPGRFSGRQFSNSRSEMNVSTLELGDSALYLCASTRGGQAGGNNEQFFGPGTRLTVL.

The table lists this clonotype with a few counts. The chain links TRBV29-1 to TRBJ2-5, with 7 bases lining up with TRBD2. Germline V gene sequence: CDR1 SQVTM, CDR2 ANQGSEA. This CDR3 has 11 amino acids. V was pared by 6 bases and J by 11 bases, with 9 bases of the junction left unmatched. CDR3 coding DNA: TGCAGCGTCGCGACAGTGCGGGAGCAGTACTTC. Its translation is CSVATVREQYF.

This clonotype occurred a few times. This sequence joins TRBV11-2 and TRBJ2-7, with unresolved D. Germline V CDR1 and CDR2: SGHAT, FQNNGV. V was trimmed by 5 bases and J by 2 bases, leaving 7 bases between them. The CDR3 extends over 12 amino acids. CDR3 residues: CASSTNPYEQYF. The CDR3 DNA follows: TGTGCCAGCAGCACAAATCCCTACGAGCAGTACTTC.

This clonotype was detected only a few times. This rearrangement joins TRBV20-1 to TRBJ2-5; 8 positions match TRBD1. V was clipped by 3 bases and J by 4 bases; unmatched bases: 10. Per the germline V gene, CDR1 is DFQATT and CDR2 is SNEGSKA (reference sequence). The CDR3 has 15 residues. The CDR3, as DNA: TGCAGTGCTAGCTCCGGCAGGGGGCGAGGAGAGACCCAGTACTTC. It is translated as CSASSGRGRGETQYF.